This T cell receptor (beta chain) appears in the sequencing data of a study of blood T cell repertoires in COVID-19 (dated by TCRdb to the early 2020s). At the level of the whole study: Collaborator samples came from the United States, Italy and Spain and covered acute and convalescent phases of COVID-19. Nearly every sample came with metadata listing a de-identified subject ID, COVID-19 status, age in years and sex. The repertoires were released in a freely available public database meant as a resource for research on the immune response to SARS-CoV-2. Where HLA class I and class II types were available, the types were taken from metadata supplied by the sample provider, not from assay-based typing. Subjects who had been exposed to COVID-19, were actively infected with it, or had recovered from it provided the deeply sampled blood TCRbeta repertoires that made up the dataset. The material from the prospective study consisted of cDNA or gDNA derived from T cells, B-cell-depleted T cells, or PBMCs. Samples were obtained from the ongoing ImmuneRACE study (first 160 participants) and from 1,254 subjects provided by 6 global collaborators.

For this clone: What this receptor recognizes is not known. No much larger clonotype is one base removed from it; base qualities were not supplied.

The investigation overall reported the following: How much clinical and demographic metadata was included differed by source and by participant, and the metadata was provided uncurated.

TCRbeta CDR3 regions were amplified from genomic DNA by means of the immunoSEQ Assay, a bias-controlled multiplex PCR. From the authors' description of their analysis: The number of nucleated cells in each sample was estimated by amplification of reference gene primers within the assay. To quantify the absolute abundance of each unique TCRbeta CDR3 rearrangement, sequence reads were collapsed and filtered. For each sample, productive Simpson clonality was calculated by taking the square root of Simpson's diversity index across productive rearrangements. Imported from immuneACCESS, the table was reduced by TCRdb to in-frame sequences with V and J called. These copies leave out some clones; in studies compared against another copy, an unresolved V gene accounts for under half, and the cause of the remainder is not known. V and J calls and clone size are those listed in that table; D and trimming were worked out from the DNA. The sample profile shows around 23,000 clones; more than 75% of them were found once. The ten largest clonotypes hold less than 10% of the sample.

From a lookup of the germline V gene (reference sequence), CDR1 and CDR2 are SEHNR and FQNEAQ. The CDR3, from cysteine to phenylalanine, totals 12 residues. The CDR3 DNA has 36 bases and is translated from base 1. The V end loses 2 bases and the J end loses 6 bases, and a stretch of 4 bases separates them. Whole blood was collected in K2EDTA tubes by collaborating institutions according to the institutions' own protocols. For TCRbeta analysis, collaborators shipped samples in one of three forms: frozen whole blood, isolated PBMCs, or DNA extracted from either of those sample types. Source material: peripheral blood. The TCR originated in a man over 45 with active COVID-19. The chain employs TRBV7-9 and TRBJ2-2; the D gene remains uncertain. CDR3 protein: CASSLPAGELFF. In nucleotides, the sequence is TGTGCCAGCAGCTTACCCGCCGGGGAGCTGTTTTTT.